This TCR beta chain appears in the sequencing data of a study of cytotoxic CD8 clonotypes in ibrutinib-treated CLL. The wider study: The group held 11 relapsed/refractory and 15 treatment-naive patients, with under 18 IGHV unmutated. Following treatment for a median around 13 months, range 6 to 36, response samples were then taken.

About this clone itself: Its antigen is undetermined.

TCRdb keeps only in-frame clones here, not all; method: immunoSEQ multiplex PCR. The table has 200,000 to 250,000 clones, roughly 73% seen once. The V end was cut by 3 bases, the J end by 2 bases, with 17 bases between. CDR1 MGHDK and CDR2 SYGVNS come from the germline V gene. The CDR3 has 16 amino acids. General study results and limits: With treatment, public clonotypes, which were uncommon, either contracted or remained stable.

The sample here was PBMCs, taken after 12 months of ibrutinib treatment. This receptor was identified in a human donor with chronic lymphocytic leukemia. This rearrangement joins TRBV25-1 to TRBJ2-7; D is possibly TRBD2 (5 bases). This chain's CDR3 is CASSDPDRTGTYEQYF. Here the CDR3 DNA reads TGTGCCAGCAGTGACCCGGACCGGACGGGGACCTACGAGCAGTACTTC.